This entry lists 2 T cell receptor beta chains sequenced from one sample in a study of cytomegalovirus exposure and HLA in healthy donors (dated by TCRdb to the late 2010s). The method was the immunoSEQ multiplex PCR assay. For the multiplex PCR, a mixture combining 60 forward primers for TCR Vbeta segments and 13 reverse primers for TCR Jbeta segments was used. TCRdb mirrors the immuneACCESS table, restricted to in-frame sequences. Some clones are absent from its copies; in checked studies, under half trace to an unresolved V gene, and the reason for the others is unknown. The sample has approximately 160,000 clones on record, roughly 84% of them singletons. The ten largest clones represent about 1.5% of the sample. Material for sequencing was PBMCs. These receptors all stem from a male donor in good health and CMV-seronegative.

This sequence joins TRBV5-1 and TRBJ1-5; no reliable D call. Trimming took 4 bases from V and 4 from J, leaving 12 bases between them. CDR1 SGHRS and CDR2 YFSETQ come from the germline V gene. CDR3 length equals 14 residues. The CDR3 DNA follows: TGCGCCAGCAGCGCAGGCCCCGGAAATCAGCCCCAGCATTTT. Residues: CASSAGPGNQPQHF.

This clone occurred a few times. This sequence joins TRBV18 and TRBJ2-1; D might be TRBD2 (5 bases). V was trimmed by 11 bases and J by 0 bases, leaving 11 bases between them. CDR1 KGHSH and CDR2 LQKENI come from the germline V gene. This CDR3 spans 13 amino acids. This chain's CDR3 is CASSAGSYNEQFF. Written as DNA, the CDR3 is TGTGCCTCCAGCGCGGGCTCCTACAATGAGCAGTTCTTC.